The 3 T cell receptor beta chains presented below share a single source sample, sequenced in a study of T cell clusters in autoimmune cytopenias. TRB was amplified from roughly 0.25 ug of peripheral blood genomic DNA per sample. TRB was amplified by touch-down multiplex PCR, primer pools A and B combined. TCRdb reprocessed the multiplex PCR reads, with one entry per CDR3 protein and no DNA. The sample yields a few thousand distinct CDR3 sequences, of which the top ten take up 5.5% to 7.5%. These data were also reused for a study on T cell repertoires in aging, cancer and after chemotherapy.

The source material was peripheral blood. The receptors here all came from a human donor in good health.

The chain is built from TRBV29-1 and TRBJ2-7; TCRdb designates TRBD2, a call that cannot be tested without DNA. CDR1 and CDR2 (germline): SQVTM, ANQGSEA. The CDR3 has 15 amino acids. CDR3 sequence reads: CSVDGDVGTSGEQYF.

In terms of frequency, this clonotype is medium-sized. The chain carries TRBV24-1 and TRBJ2-5; TCRdb outputs TRBD2, but without DNA this stays unchecked. The length of the CDR3 is 16 residues. Germline CDR1 reads KGHDR; CDR2 reads SFDVKD. The CDR3 sequence is CATSDPGLAYQETQYF.

By frequency, this clonotype is large (0.1 to 1%). This CDR3 is CASSIQRGTNTGELFF. This chain uses TRBV19 with TRBJ2-2; the D call from TCRdb, TRBD2, cannot be confirmed without DNA. Germline-derived CDR1 and CDR2 are LNHDA and SQIVND (reference sequence). The CDR3 loop spans 16 amino acids.